The 16 T cell receptor beta chains in this list originate from one sample, sequenced in a study of beta chain features in type 1 diabetes. Expressed TCRB transcripts were sequenced because the isolated RNA had all been reverse transcribed beforehand. Generated by immunoSEQ multiplex PCR, the TCRdb table keeps only in-frame clones and is missing some. The data show about 150,000 clones, with over 7.5% seen just once and 0.5% to 0.65% held by the top ten. Sequenced: central memory CD4+ T cells from blood. The receptors originated from a man aged 18 to 35 in good health.

This clone occurred a few times. The V gene is TRBV27, the J gene TRBJ1-4, with 7 bases fitting TRBD1. CDR1 MNHEY and CDR2 SMNVEV come from the germline V gene (reference sequence). The CDR3 sequence is 16 residues long. V shed 6 bases, J shed 4 bases, and the junction held 11 bases outside the gene matches. The CDR3 region is CASSKSWTGSNEKLFF. The CDR3 bases are TGTGCCAGCAGCAAGTCGTGGACAGGAAGTAATGAAAAACTGTTTTTT. Combining the CDR3 with reference TRBV27 and TRBJ1-4 gives the whole variable domain EAQVTQNPRYLITVTGKKLTVTCSQNMNHEYMSWYRQDPGLGLRQIYYSMNVEVTDKGDVPEGYKVSRKEKRNFPLILESPSPNQTSLYFCASSKSWTGSNEKLFFGSGTQLSVL.

This chain joins TRBV29-1 and TRBJ1-1; no definite D call. CDR1 and CDR2 from the germline V gene are SQVTM and ANQGSEA. The V gene lost 3 bases and the J gene lost 1 base, with 9 bases spanning the gap. CDR3 length: 13 amino acids. CDR3 protein: CSVEVAGNTEAFF. The CDR3 nucleotides read TGCAGCGTTGAGGTCGCGGGGAACACTGAAGCTTTCTTT.

A few counts support this clone. The chain carries TRBV25-1 and TRBJ2-7, with D perhaps matching TRBD2 (5 bases). V lost 4 bases to trimming and J lost 0 bases, with 10 bases between them. The CDR3 spans 14 residues. The V gene's germline CDR1 is MGHDK and CDR2 SYGVNS. CDR3 in DNA: TGTGCCAGCAGTGTAGAGGGTAGCTCCTACGAGCAGTACTTC. Translation: CASSVEGSSYEQYF.

The V gene is TRBV7-2, the J gene TRBJ2-7; 7 positions match TRBD1. The germline V gene has CDR1 SGHTA and CDR2 FQGNSA. The length of the CDR3 is 14 residues. The ends lost 6 bases at V and 5 bases at J; junction bases unmatched: 10. CDR3 coding DNA: TGTGCCAGCAGTTCGCGAAGTACAGGGGACGAGCAGTACTTC. Protein product: CASSSRSTGDEQYF.

This clone occurred a few times. This chain links TRBV18 with TRBJ2-5; tentatively, D is TRBD1 (6 bases). The J call may be mistaken, given a closer DNA end match to TRBJ2-7. Per germline, CDR1 KGHSH and CDR2 LQKENI. The CDR3 loop spans 12 amino acids. The CDR3: CASSRNRDEQYF. The DNA for the CDR3 is TGTGCCAGCTCCCGAAACAGGGACGAGCAGTACTTC.

This chain joins TRBV10-2 and TRBJ1-5, with no clear D. Between the trimmed V and J ends, which lost 3 bases and 5 bases, there was a span of 8 bases. The germline gives CDR1 WSHSY, CDR2 SAAADI. The CDR3 is 13 residues long. The DNA for the CDR3 is TGCGCCAGCAGTGATTCGCGGTATCAGCCCCAGCATTTT. Translating it yields CASSDSRYQPQHF.

This clone has at least ten counts. The V gene is TRBV23-1, the J gene TRBJ2-3; 13 nucleotides align to TRBD2. TRBV23-1 falls under the ORF class, with uncertain function. This CDR3 region has 16 residues. V lost 2 bases, J lost 7 bases, and 6 bases stayed unmatched. The CDR3 reads CASSQIGTSGVNTQYF. The CDR3 coding sequence is TGCGCCAGCAGTCAAATCGGGACTAGCGGGGTTAATACGCAGTATTTT.

Ten or more counts support this clone. This chain links TRBV13 with TRBJ2-3; D is unclear. V was clipped by 0 bases and J by 3 bases, with 7 bases between them. The CDR3 contains 14 residues. Germline lookup yields CDR1 PRHDT and CDR2 FYEKMQ (reference sequence). CDR3 nucleotides: TGTGCCAGCAGCTTAGGGACACGTACAGATACGCAGTATTTT. Protein sequence: CASSLGTRTDTQYF. The variable domain in full, with the rest retrieved from reference TRBV13 and TRBJ2-3, is AAGVIQSPRHLIKEKRETATLKCYPIPRHDTVYWYQQGPGQDPQFLISFYEKMQSDKGSIPDRFSAQQFSDYHSELNMSSLELGDSALYFCASSLGTRTDTQYFGPGTRLTVL.

The chain employs TRBV5-1 and TRBJ2-4, with D possibly being TRBD1 (7 bases). Deletions cut 7 bases from V and 5 bases from J, with 13 bases between. CDR1 and CDR2 (germline): SGHRS, YFSETQ. The length of the CDR3 is 13 residues. The CDR3 coding sequence is TGCGCCAGCGGCGGAGGGGGCGAAAACATTCAGTACTTC. As protein: CASGGGGENIQYF.

This chain uses TRBV18 with TRBJ1-2; D remains unclear. The CDR3 extends over 16 amino acids. CDR1 and CDR2 (germline): KGHSH, LQKENI. The V end was cut by 5 bases, the J end by 2 bases, with 18 bases between. Here the CDR3 DNA reads TGTGCCAGCTCAGAGTACGGGCCTCGGGGAAACTATGGCTACACCTTC. Its translation is CASSEYGPRGNYGYTF. Full variable domain (missing parts from reference TRBV18 and TRBJ1-2): NAGVMQNPRHLVRRRGQEARLRCSPMKGHSHVYWYRQLPEEGLKFMVYLQKENIIDESGMPKERFSAEFPKEGPSILRIQQVVRGDSAAYFCASSEYGPRGNYGYTFGSGTRLTVV.

This clone was seen a few times. The J gene is TRBJ1-5, the V gene TRBV7-2; TRBD1 aligns across 7 bases. The germline V gene has CDR1 SGHTA and CDR2 FQGNSA. Losses at the gene ends were 2 bases for V and 1 base for J; bases not matched to a gene: 2. The CDR3 runs to 15 residues. This CDR3 is CASSLMGQSNQPQHF. In nucleotides, the CDR3 is TGTGCCAGCAGCTTAATGGGACAGAGCAATCAGCCCCAGCATTTT.

This clone was counted many times. V gene TRBV7-2 combines with J gene TRBJ1-1; 7 nucleotides line up with TRBD1. Germline CDR1 and CDR2: SGHTA and FQGNSA. This CDR3 has 13 residues. After removal of 2 bases from V and 11 bases from J, the junction contained 8 bases not matched to a gene. CDR3 sequence reads: CASSLMQGGEAFF. DNA for the CDR3: TGTGCCAGCAGCTTAATGCAAGGGGGCGAGGCTTTCTTT. The full variable domain, its missing parts supplied by reference TRBV7-2 and TRBJ1-1, is GAGVSQSPSNKVTEKGKDVELRCDPISGHTALYWYRQSLGQGLEFLIYFQGNSAPDKSGLPSDRFSAERTGGSVSTLTIQRTQQEDSAVYLCASSLMQGGEAFFGQGTRLTVV.

This clone was recorded a few times. This chain uses TRBV27 with TRBJ2-4, with 7 bases lining up with TRBD1. Looked up from germline, CDR1 is MNHEY and CDR2 is SMNVEV (reference sequence). This CDR3 spans 15 amino acids. The V segment lost 7 bases and the J segment 8 bases; nucleotides outside the gene matches: 14. CDR3 sequence reads: CASKTFLAGGDIQYF. The CDR3 DNA reads as TGTGCCAGCAAGACCTTTTTGGCAGGGGGTGACATTCAGTACTTC.

The sample holds a few counts of this clone. This chain connects TRBV19 to TRBJ2-4; a weak D match, TRBD1 (6 bases). Between the trimmed V and J ends, which lost 4 bases and 0 bases, there was a span of 16 bases. The CDR3 totals 17 residues. Germline assignment: CDR1 LNHDA and CDR2 SQIVND (reference sequence). CDR3 bases: TGTGCCAGTAGTAGGGGATACAGGGACGGAGCCAAAAACATTCAGTACTTC. Amino acid sequence: CASSRGYRDGAKNIQYF.

This clone appeared a few times. V usage is TRBV2 and J usage is TRBJ2-7, with 12 bases fitting TRBD1. Per the germline V gene, CDR1 is SNHLY and CDR2 is FYNNEI. The CDR3 sequence is 14 residues long. The junction had 6 bases not matched to a gene; V was cut back by 5 bases and J by 7 bases. The CDR3 protein is CASSPGQGAGEQYF. CDR3 DNA sequence: TGTGCCAGCAGTCCGGGACAGGGGGCCGGAGAGCAGTACTTC.

This clone has just a few counts. The chain has TRBV29-1 and TRBJ2-7; 10 bases map to TRBD1. After removal of 4 bases from V and 2 bases from J, the junction contained 8 bases not matched to a gene. The CDR3 runs 15 residues. The germline V gene encodes CDR1 SQVTM and CDR2 ANQGSEA. CDR3 region: CSVAGTGVLTYEQYF. The CDR3 region has the DNA TGCAGCGTTGCCGGGACAGGGGTTTTAACCTACGAGCAGTACTTC.